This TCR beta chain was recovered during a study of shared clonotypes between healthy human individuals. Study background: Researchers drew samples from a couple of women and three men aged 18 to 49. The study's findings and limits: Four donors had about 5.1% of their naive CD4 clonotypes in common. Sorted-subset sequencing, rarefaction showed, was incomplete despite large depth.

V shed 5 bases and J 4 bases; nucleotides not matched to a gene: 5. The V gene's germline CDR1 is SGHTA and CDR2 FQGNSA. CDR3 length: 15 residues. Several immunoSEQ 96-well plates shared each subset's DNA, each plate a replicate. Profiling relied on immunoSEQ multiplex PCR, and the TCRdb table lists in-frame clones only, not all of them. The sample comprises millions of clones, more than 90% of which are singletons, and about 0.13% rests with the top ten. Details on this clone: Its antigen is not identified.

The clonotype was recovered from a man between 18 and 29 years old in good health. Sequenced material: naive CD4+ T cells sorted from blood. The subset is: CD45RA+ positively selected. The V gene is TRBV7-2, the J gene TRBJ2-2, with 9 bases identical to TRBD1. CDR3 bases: TGTGCCAGCAGCGGGACAGGGACGACCACCGGGGAGCTGTTTTTT. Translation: CASSGTGTTTGELFF.